The T cell receptor beta chain under discussion was sequenced for a study of blood T cell repertoires in COVID-19. The germline gives CDR1 MDHEN, CDR2 SYDVKM. V lost 2 bases, J lost 0 bases, and 11 bases lay in between. The CDR3 is made up of 15 amino acids. Clones were read by immunoSEQ multiplex PCR, and TCRdb kept only the in-frame ones, dropping some. The sample contains about 220,000 clones, 85% to 90% of which appear only once. The clonotype comes from a woman aged 45-60 years with acute COVID-19. The chain uses TRBV28 and TRBJ2-7; TRBD2 might be the D (5 bases). The sequenced sample consisted of PBMCs or T cells enriched from blood (not recorded which). Written as DNA, the CDR3 is TGTGCCAGCAGTTTAGGCGGGTTGTTCTCCTACGAGCAGTACTTC. It is translated as CASSLGGLFSYEQYF.